Below, 23 T cell receptor beta chains from the same sample are listed, as sequenced in a study of OX40 agonist ivuxolimab in advanced cancers. Libraries were prepared by immunoSEQ multiplex PCR; TCRdb keeps only in-frame clonotypes and omits some of them. The table has some 150,000 clones, around 93% seen once. The specimen comprised CD4+ or CD8+ T cells sorted from blood, sampled in a trial of the OX40 agonist ivuxolimab. The receptors stem from an adult with an advanced solid tumor such as melanoma, head and neck, liver or kidney cancer.

The CDR3: CASSQGSRTGANVLTF. The CDR3, as DNA: TGCGCCAGCAGCCAAGGGTCACGGACTGGGGCCAACGTCCTGACTTTC. The chain carries TRBV4-1 and TRBJ2-6; D remains unclear. Deletions cut 1 base from V and 2 bases from J, with 9 bases between. The germline V gene encodes CDR1 MGHRA and CDR2 YSYEKL. This CDR3 has 16 amino acids.

The chain combines TRBV6-6 with TRBJ2-3; D ambiguous. This CDR3 is 14 amino acids long. The germline CDR1 and CDR2 sequences are MNHNY and SVGAGI (reference sequence). Trimming took off 4 bases at V and 2 bases at J, with 10 bases between the two ends. This chain's CDR3 is CASSSPRTTDTQYF. CDR3 in DNA: TGTGCCAGCAGTTCCCCTCGCACCACAGATACGCAGTATTTT.

The chain has TRBV27 and TRBJ2-1; tentative D call: TRBD1 (6 bases). From germline, CDR1 is MNHEY and CDR2 SMNVEV (reference sequence). Trimming cost V 6 bases and J 0 bases, with 12 bases left between them. This CDR3 spans 15 amino acids. The CDR3 is CASSQQGPSYNEQFF. The CDR3 coding sequence is TGTGCCAGCAGCCAACAGGGCCCCTCCTACAATGAGCAGTTCTTC.

The chain has TRBV18 and TRBJ1-5, with a tentative D call TRBD1 (6 bases). CDR1 is KGHSH and CDR2 is LQKENI in the germline V gene. The CDR3 length is 15 residues. V was trimmed by 4 bases and J by 0 bases, leaving 10 bases between them. This CDR3 is CASSLNRDSNQPQHF. In DNA, the CDR3 is TGTGCCAGCTCACTAAACAGGGATAGCAATCAGCCCCAGCATTTT.

This sequence joins TRBV7-2 and TRBJ1-2; D uncertain. The CDR3 loop spans 14 amino acids. Trimming took 3 bases from V and 0 from J, leaving 8 bases between them. The germline CDR1 and CDR2 sequences are SGHTA and FQGNSA. For the CDR3, the DNA is TGTGCCAGCAGCTTGGGGATAACTAACTATGGCTACACCTTC. This codes for CASSLGITNYGYTF.

CDR3 in amino acids: CASKQGRQETQYF. The DNA for the CDR3 is TGCGCCAGCAAGCAGGGACGACAAGAGACCCAGTACTTC. This sequence joins TRBV5-1 and TRBJ2-5; perhaps D is TRBD1 or TRBD2 (5 bases each). The CDR3 length is 13 residues. The V end lost 6 bases, the J end lost 2 bases, and 11 bases lay between the germline ends. The germline V gene encodes CDR1 SGHRS and CDR2 YFSETQ.

The chain couples TRBV18 to TRBJ1-1; D gene unclear. The CDR3 sequence is 15 residues long. V was pared by 3 bases and J by 1 base, with 12 bases between. Germline values: CDR1 KGHSH, CDR2 LQKENI. For the CDR3, the DNA is TGTGCCAGCTCACCCAGGCAGACCACGAACACTGAAGCTTTCTTT. It is translated as CASSPRQTTNTEAFF.

Here the CDR3 reads CASSSGTGAYEQYF. CDR3 in DNA: TGTGCCAGCAGTTCCGGGACAGGAGCCTACGAGCAGTACTTC. V usage is TRBV28 and J usage is TRBJ2-7; 8 bases are a match to TRBD1. V lost 4 bases, J lost 2 bases, and 4 bases stayed unmatched. The germline gives CDR1 MDHEN, CDR2 SYDVKM. CDR3 size: 14 residues. The variable domain in full, completed from reference TRBV28 and TRBJ2-7, reads DVKVTQSSRYLVKRTGEKVFLECVQDMDHENMFWYRQDPGLGLRLIYFSYDVKMKEKGDIPEGYSVSREKKERFSLILESASTNQTSMYLCASSSGTGAYEQYFGPGTRLTVT.

The gene calls are TRBV18 and TRBJ2-7; D not certain. Germline assignment: CDR1 KGHSH and CDR2 LQKENI. V was trimmed by 3 bases and J by 2 bases, leaving 8 bases between them. The CDR3 totals 13 residues. Here the CDR3 reads CASSPAETYEQYF. CDR3 DNA: TGTGCCAGCTCACCGGCTGAAACCTACGAGCAGTACTTC.

This clone was recorded once. The rearrangement links TRBV15 to TRBJ2-5; 8 nucleotides align to TRBD2. The germline gives CDR1 LNHNV, CDR2 YYDKDF (reference sequence). The CDR3 is made up of 14 amino acids. Trimming took 0 bases from V and 5 from J; bases not matched to a gene: 2. The CDR3 loop reads CATSRDTGGETQYF. The CDR3 coding sequence is TGTGCCACCAGCAGAGATACGGGAGGGGAGACCCAGTACTTC.

This clone was seen only a few times. The V call is TRBV5-1, the J call TRBJ1-2, with a weak D call TRBD1 (6 bases). The V end was cut by 0 bases, the J end by 0 bases, with 9 bases between. The CDR3 sequence is 15 residues long. Germline CDR1 reads SGHRS; CDR2 reads YFSETQ. The CDR3 here is CASSLGGTSNYGYTF. CDR3 bases: TGCGCCAGCAGCTTGGGGGGGACATCTAACTATGGCTACACCTTC.

V and J are TRBV29-1 and TRBJ1-2; TRBD1 might be the D (5 bases). Germline lookup yields CDR1 SQVTM and CDR2 ANQGSEA. This CDR3 contains 13 residues. V dropped 6 bases and J dropped 3 bases, with 14 bases sitting between them. In DNA, the CDR3 is TGCAGCGTGGCCAGGGAAGCTCACTATGGCTACACCTTC. It encodes CSVAREAHYGYTF.

This chain joins TRBV7-2 and TRBJ2-1; D could derive from TRBD1 or TRBD2 (5 bases each). Trimming took off 2 bases at V and 7 bases at J, with 18 bases between the two ends. CDR3 length: 16 amino acids. The germline V gene encodes CDR1 SGHTA and CDR2 FQGNSA. CDR3 region: CASSLRGTGRGNEQFF. CDR3 in DNA: TGTGCCAGCAGCTTACGTGGCACGGGGCGCGGGAATGAGCAGTTCTTC.

The V call is TRBV4-2, the J call TRBJ1-1; 7 nucleotides line up with TRBD1. V lost 1 base and J lost 8; bases outside the gene matches: 4. Germline V gene lookup returns CDR1 LGHNA and CDR2 YNFKEQ. The CDR3 is 13 residues long. CDR3 protein: CASSQGRDSEAFF. Written as DNA, the CDR3 is TGTGCCAGCAGCCAAGGCCGGGACAGCGAAGCTTTCTTT.

V is TRBV10-1 and J is TRBJ1-2; 8 nucleotides align to TRBD1. CDR1 and CDR2 from the germline V gene are WNHNN and SYGVQD (reference sequence). This CDR3 comprises 16 residues. V was clipped by 1 base and J by 3 bases; unmatched bases: 7. Here the CDR3 DNA reads TGCGCCAGCAGTGAGTTTCACAGGGGGACGGACTATGGCTACACCTTC. Translating gives CASSEFHRGTDYGYTF.

The chain employs TRBV28 and TRBJ2-3; tentatively, D is TRBD2 (5 bases). The germline gives CDR1 MDHEN, CDR2 SYDVKM. This CDR3 comprises 14 residues. V was shortened by 4 bases and J by 3 bases, with 11 bases between the two germline ends. CDR3 in DNA: TGTGCCAGCAGTTCTGGACTTCGTACAGATACGCAGTATTTT. Translating gives CASSSGLRTDTQYF.

The chain has TRBV4-1 and TRBJ1-1; D remains ambiguous. Trimming stripped 4 bases from V and 7 bases from J, with 19 bases between. The CDR3 spans 15 residues. Germline CDR1 is MGHRA and CDR2 is YSYEKL. In DNA form, the CDR3 reads TGCGCCAGCAGCCGCGACGGGGTACGAGGGTTTGAAGCTTTCTTT. Translated: CASSRDGVRGFEAFF.

The chain joins TRBV2 to TRBJ1-2, with D uncertain. Germline CDR1 reads SNHLY; CDR2 reads FYNNEI. V gave up 4 bases and J gave up 3 bases, with 9 bases separating them. This CDR3 spans 13 amino acids. This CDR3 is CASSVQTYYGYTF. The CDR3 DNA sequence: TGTGCCAGCAGTGTTCAGACTTACTATGGCTACACCTTC. The full variable domain, its missing parts supplied by reference TRBV2 and TRBJ1-2, is EPEVTQTPSHQVTQMGQEVILRCVPISNHLYFYWYRQILGQKVEFLVSFYNNEISEKSEIFDDQFSVERPDGSNFTLKIRSTKLEDSAMYFCASSVQTYYGYTFGSGTRLTVV.

The chain couples TRBV7-2 to TRBJ1-5, with 10 bases lining up with TRBD1. Trimming took 5 bases from V and 7 from J; bases not matched to a gene: 5. Germline V gene data show CDR1 as SGHTA and CDR2 as FQGNSA. The CDR3 extends over 14 amino acids. The chain's CDR3 is CASSVDRGRQPQHF. The CDR3 coding sequence is TGTGCCAGCAGCGTCGACAGGGGGCGACAGCCCCAGCATTTT.

The V call is TRBV6-5, the J call TRBJ2-1, with D unresolved. Germline CDR1 is MNHEY and CDR2 is SVGAGI. This CDR3 has 12 residues. V lost 5 bases, J lost 5 bases, and 7 bases lay in between. CDR3 amino acids: CASSPQHNEQFF. DNA for the CDR3: TGTGCCAGCAGTCCCCAGCACAATGAGCAGTTCTTC.

The rearrangement uses TRBV10-1 and TRBJ2-3, with no clear D. Trimming pared 0 bases from V and 5 bases from J, leaving 9 bases between. The CDR3 has 14 amino acids. In germline, CDR1 is WNHNN, CDR2 SYGVQD (reference sequence). CDR3 region: CASSESKAGDTQYF. As DNA, the CDR3 is TGCGCCAGCAGTGAGTCGAAAGCTGGAGATACGCAGTATTTT.

J is TRBJ1-1 and V is TRBV18; TRBD1 matches 7 bases. Germline V CDR1 and CDR2: KGHSH, LQKENI. Germline trimming cut 3 bases from V and 1 base from J; bases unmatched to any gene: 5. The CDR3 contains 15 residues. CDR3 region: CASSPTQGENTEAFF. CDR3 nucleotide sequence: TGTGCCAGCTCACCGACGCAGGGGGAGAACACTGAAGCTTTCTTT.

In nucleotides, the CDR3 is TGTGCCAGCAGCTCCCGGCGACAGAACTACGAGCAGTACTTC. It codes for CASSSRRQNYEQYF. V is TRBV7-8 and J is TRBJ2-7, with D possibly TRBD1 on 5 matching bases. Trimming cost V 4 bases and J 3 bases, with 13 bases left between them. Germline V gives CDR1 SGHVS, CDR2 FQNEAQ. The CDR3 loop spans 14 amino acids.